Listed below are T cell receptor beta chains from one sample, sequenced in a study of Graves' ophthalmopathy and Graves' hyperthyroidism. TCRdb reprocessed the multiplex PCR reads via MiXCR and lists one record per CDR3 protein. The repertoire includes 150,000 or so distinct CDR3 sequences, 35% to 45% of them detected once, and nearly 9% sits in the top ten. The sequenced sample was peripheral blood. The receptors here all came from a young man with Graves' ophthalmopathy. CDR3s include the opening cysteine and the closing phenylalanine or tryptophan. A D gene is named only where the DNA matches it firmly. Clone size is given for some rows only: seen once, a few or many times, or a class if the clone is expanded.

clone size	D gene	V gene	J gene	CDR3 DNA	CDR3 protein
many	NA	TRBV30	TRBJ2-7	TGTGCCTGGAGTGGAAGCCTTACTGGACGGATCTACGAGCAGTACTTC	CAWSGSLTGRIYEQYF
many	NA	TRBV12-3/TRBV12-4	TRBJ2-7	TGTGCCAGCACCCAATCCCGGGGTGGCACCTACGAGCAGTACTTC	CASTQSRGGTYEQYF
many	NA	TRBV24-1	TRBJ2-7	TGTGCCACCAGTGGCCCGGCAGGGGACGAGCAGTACTTC	CATSGPAGDEQYF
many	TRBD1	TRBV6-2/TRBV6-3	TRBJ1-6	TGTGCCAGCACCGGGACAGATAATTCACCCCTCCACTTT	CASTGTDNSPLHF
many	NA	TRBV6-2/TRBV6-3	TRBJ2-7	TGTGCCAGCAGTTACGCGCGGGTCTCCTACGAGCAGTACTTC	CASSYARVSYEQYF
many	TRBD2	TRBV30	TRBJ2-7	TGTGCCTGGAGTGAAGCGGGACACGAGCAGTACTTC	CAWSEAGHEQYF
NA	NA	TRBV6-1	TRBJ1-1	TGTGCCAGCAGTGGTTCCGCTTCATTAACTGAAGCTTTCTTT	CASSGSASLTEAFF
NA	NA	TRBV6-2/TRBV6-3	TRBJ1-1	TGTGCCAGCAGTTACTCGATTTCGGGGACGAACACTGAAGCTTTCTTT	CASSYSISGTNTEAFF
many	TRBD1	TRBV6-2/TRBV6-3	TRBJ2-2	TGTGCCAGCACCACAGGGGTCGGGGAGCTGTTTTTT	CASTTGVGELFF
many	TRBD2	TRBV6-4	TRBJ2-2	TGTGCCAGCATTCCAGAGAGAAGGGGACTAGCGGCGAACACCGGGGAGCTGTTTTTT	CASIPERRGLAANTGELFF
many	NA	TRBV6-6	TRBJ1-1	TGTGCCAGCAGTTACTCAGTAGACCTCATGAACACTGAAGCTTTCTTT	CASSYSVDLMNTEAFF
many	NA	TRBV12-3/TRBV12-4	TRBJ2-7	TGTGCCAGCAGTTCGGTTGGAACACCACCCTACGAGCAGTACTTC	CASSSVGTPPYEQYF
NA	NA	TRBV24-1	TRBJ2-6	TGTGCCACCAGTGATGCTCCGGGAGCTAACTCTGGGGCCAACGTCCTGACTTTC	CATSDAPGANSGANVLTF
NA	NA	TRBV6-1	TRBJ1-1	TGTGCCAGCAGCAGACTCCGGGGGAACACTGAAGCTTTCTTT	CASSRLRGNTEAFF
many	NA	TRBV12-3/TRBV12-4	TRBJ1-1	TGTGCCAGCAGTCCAACCGTGGGGGTTAGAGCTTTCTTT	CASSPTVGVRAFF
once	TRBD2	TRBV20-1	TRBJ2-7	TGCAGTGCTTCACTAGCGGGAGCTAACGAGCAGTACTTC	CSASLAGANEQYF
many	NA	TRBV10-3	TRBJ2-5	TGTGCCATCAGTGAGCGTGGTAGGGTTCCAGAGACCCAGTACTTC	CAISERGRVPETQYF
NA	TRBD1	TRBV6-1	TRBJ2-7	TGTGCCAGCAAGGACCAGGGGGACGGCAACTACGAGCAGTACTTC	CASKDQGDGNYEQYF
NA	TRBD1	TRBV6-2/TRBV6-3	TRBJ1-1	TGTGCCAGCAGTTACCGAAAGGGACAGAGCTACACTGAAGCTTTCTTT	CASSYRKGQSYTEAFF
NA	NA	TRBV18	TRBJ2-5	TGTGCCAGCTCACCGCAGAGGTTAAGGGACCAGTACTTC	CASSPQRLRDQYF
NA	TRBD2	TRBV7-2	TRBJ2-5	TGTGCCAGCAGCCCGGGCACTAGCGCGCCTCAGTACTTC	CASSPGTSAPQYF
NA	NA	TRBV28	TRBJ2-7	TGTGCCAGCTGGGAGGGGGGGGAGCAGTACTTC	CASWEGGEQYF
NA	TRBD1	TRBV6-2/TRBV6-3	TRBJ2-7	TGTGCCAGCAGTGGATCGGGACAGTTATTCTACGAGCAGTACTTC	CASSGSGQLFYEQYF
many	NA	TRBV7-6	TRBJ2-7	TGTGCCAGCAGCTTAACGGGACAAACCTACGAGCAGTACTTC	CASSLTGQTYEQYF
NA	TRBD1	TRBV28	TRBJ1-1	TGTGCCAGCAGTTTCAGAGACAGGGGGGAAACTGAAGCTTTCTTT	CASSFRDRGETEAFF
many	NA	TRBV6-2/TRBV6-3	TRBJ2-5	TGTGCCAGCAGTTCAGCGGAGACCCAGTACTTC	CASSSAETQYF
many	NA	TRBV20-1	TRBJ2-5	TGCAGTGCTAGCTGGGCGGGAAGCCAAGAGACCCAGTACTTC	CSASWAGSQETQYF